This T cell receptor (beta chain) was identified during a study of beta chain features in type 1 diabetes. The V gene's germline CDR1 is SGHTA and CDR2 FQGNSA. The CDR3 consists of 16 residues. V was clipped by 5 bases and J by 7 bases; unmatched bases: 11. Expressed TCRB transcripts were sequenced because the isolated RNA had all been reverse transcribed beforehand. Sequencing used immunoSEQ multiplex PCR; TCRdb keeps in-frame clones, though not all of them. The sample has approximately 140,000 clones; approximately 10% are singletons. With regard to this clone: Its target is unknown.

Study-wide points: Shorter TCRB CDR3s, moderately but significantly so, marked every one of the four CD4+ subsets in Type 1 diabetes patients. The naive, central memory and Treg TCRB repertoires looked more alike in patients than they did in healthy donors.

The J gene is TRBJ2-1, the V gene TRBV7-2, with TRBD1 matching 10 bases. The sequence derives from a man aged 30 to 45 with type 1 diabetes. The sequencing sample was made of central memory CD4+ T cells from blood. CDR3 loop: CASSPTRTGGLNEQFF. CDR3 DNA: TGTGCCAGCAGCCCGACCAGGACAGGGGGATTGAATGAGCAGTTCTTC.